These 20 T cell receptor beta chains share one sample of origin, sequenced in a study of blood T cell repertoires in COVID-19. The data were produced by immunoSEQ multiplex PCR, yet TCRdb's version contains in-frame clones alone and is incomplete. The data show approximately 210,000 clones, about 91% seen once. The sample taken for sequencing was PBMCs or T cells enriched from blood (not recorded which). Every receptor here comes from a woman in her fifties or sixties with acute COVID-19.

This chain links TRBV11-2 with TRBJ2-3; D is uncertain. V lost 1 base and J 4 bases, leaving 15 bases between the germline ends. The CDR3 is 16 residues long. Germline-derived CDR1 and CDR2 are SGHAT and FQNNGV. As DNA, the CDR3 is TGTGCCAGCAGCTTAGGCGGTCATGCTGGCTCAGATACGCAGTATTTT. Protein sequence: CASSLGGHAGSDTQYF.

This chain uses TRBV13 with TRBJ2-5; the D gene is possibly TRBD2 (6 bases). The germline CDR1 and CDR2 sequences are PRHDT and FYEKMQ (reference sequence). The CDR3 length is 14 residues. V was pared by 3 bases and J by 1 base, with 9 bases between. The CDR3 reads CASSLNSGQETQYF. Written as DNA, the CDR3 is TGTGCCAGCAGCTTGAATAGCGGCCAAGAGACCCAGTACTTC.

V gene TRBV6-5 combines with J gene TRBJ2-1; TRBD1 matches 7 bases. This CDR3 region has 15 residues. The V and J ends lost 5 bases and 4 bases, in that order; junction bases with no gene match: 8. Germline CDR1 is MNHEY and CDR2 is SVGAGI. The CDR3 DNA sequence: TGTGCCAGCAGTATCCGACAGGGTCAGTACAATGAGCAGTTCTTC. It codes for CASSIRQGQYNEQFF.

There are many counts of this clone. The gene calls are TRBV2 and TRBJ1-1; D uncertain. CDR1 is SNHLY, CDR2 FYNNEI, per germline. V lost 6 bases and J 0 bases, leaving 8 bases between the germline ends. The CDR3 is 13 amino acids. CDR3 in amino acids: CASRVEVNTEAFF. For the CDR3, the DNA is TGTGCCAGCAGAGTCGAGGTGAACACTGAAGCTTTCTTT.

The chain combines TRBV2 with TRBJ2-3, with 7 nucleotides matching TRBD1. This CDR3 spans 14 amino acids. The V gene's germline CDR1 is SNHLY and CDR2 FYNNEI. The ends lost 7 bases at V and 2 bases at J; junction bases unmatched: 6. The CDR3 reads CASKGQRFTDTQYF. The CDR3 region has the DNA TGTGCCAGCAAGGGACAGAGATTCACAGATACGCAGTATTTT.

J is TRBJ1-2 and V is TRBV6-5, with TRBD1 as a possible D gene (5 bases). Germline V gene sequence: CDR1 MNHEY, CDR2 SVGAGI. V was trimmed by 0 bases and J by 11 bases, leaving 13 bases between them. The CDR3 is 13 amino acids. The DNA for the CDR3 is TGTGCCAGCAGTTACTCCCAGGGTTTTGGTTACACCTTC. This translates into CASSYSQGFGYTF.

CDR3 sequence: CASSQVGGIAGVFEQYF. The CDR3 nucleotides read TGTGCCAGCAGCCAAGTCGGTGGGATAGCGGGAGTTTTCGAGCAGTACTTC. The gene calls are TRBV3-1 (or the pseudogene TRBV3-2) and TRBJ2-7, with TRBD2 matching over 9 bases. After removal of 1 base from V and 6 bases from J, the junction contained 13 bases not matched to a gene. Germline lookup yields CDR1 LGHDT and CDR2 YNNKEL (reference sequence). The CDR3 sequence is 17 residues long.

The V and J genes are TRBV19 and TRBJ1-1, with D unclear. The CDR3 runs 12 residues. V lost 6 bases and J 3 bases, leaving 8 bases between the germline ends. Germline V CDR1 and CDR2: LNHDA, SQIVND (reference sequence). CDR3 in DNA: TGTGCCAGTAGGTCGGAGTACACTGAAGCTTTCTTT. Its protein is CASRSEYTEAFF.

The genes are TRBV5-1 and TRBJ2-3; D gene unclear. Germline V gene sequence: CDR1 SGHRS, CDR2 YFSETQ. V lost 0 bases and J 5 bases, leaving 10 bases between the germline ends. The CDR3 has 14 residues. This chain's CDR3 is CASSLAGDEDTQYF. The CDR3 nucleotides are TGCGCCAGCAGCTTGGCCGGAGATGAAGATACGCAGTATTTT.

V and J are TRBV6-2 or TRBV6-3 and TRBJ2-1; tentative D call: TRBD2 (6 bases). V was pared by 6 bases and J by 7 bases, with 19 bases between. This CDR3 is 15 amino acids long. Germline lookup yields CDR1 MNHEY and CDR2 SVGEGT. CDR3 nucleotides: TGTGCCAGCAGCATACCGGGACTGAGAGGGAATGAGCAGTTCTTC. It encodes CASSIPGLRGNEQFF.

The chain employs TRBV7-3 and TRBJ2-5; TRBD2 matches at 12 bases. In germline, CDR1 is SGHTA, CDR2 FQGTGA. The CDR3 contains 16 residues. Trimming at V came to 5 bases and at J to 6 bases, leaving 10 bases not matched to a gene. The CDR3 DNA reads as TGTGCCAGCAGCCCGGGACTAGCGGGCAAAGGGCAGACCCAGTACTTC. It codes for CASSPGLAGKGQTQYF. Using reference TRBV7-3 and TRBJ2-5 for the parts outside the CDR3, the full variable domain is GAGVSQTPSNKVTEKGKYVELRCDPISGHTALYWYRQSLGQGPEFLIYFQGTGAADDSGLPNDRFFAVRPEGSVSTLKIQRTERGDSAVYLCASSPGLAGKGQTQYFGPGTRLLVL.

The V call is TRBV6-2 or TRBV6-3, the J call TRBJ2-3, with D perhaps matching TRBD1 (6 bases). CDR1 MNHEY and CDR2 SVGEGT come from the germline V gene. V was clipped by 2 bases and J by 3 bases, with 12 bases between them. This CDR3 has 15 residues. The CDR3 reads CASSYARGLTDTQYF. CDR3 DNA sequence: TGTGCCAGCAGTTACGCGAGGGGGTTGACAGATACGCAGTATTTT.

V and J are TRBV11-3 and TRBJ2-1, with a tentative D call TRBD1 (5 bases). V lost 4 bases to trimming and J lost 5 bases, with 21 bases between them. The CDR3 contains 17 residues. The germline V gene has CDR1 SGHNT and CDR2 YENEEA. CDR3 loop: CASSWGDDWSAHNEQFF. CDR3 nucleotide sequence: TGTGCCAGCAGCTGGGGCGACGACTGGAGCGCCCACAATGAGCAGTTCTTC. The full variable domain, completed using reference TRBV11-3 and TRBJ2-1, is EAGVVQSPRYKIIEKKQPVAFWCNPISGHNTLYWYLQNLGQGPELLIRYENEEAVDDSQLPKDRFSAERLKGVDSTLKIQPAELGDSAVYLCASSWGDDWSAHNEQFFGPGTRLTVL.

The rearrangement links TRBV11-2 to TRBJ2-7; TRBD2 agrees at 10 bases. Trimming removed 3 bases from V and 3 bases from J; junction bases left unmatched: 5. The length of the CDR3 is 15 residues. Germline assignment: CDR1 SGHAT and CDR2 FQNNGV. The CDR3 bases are TGTGCCAGCAGCTTGAGGCTAGCGGGAGTCTACGAGCAGTACTTC. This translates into CASSLRLAGVYEQYF.

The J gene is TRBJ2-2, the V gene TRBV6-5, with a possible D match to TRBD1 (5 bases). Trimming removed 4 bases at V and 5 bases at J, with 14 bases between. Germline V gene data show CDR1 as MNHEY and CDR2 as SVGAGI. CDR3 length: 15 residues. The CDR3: CASSLEGAITGELFF. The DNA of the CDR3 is TGTGCCAGCAGTTTGGAAGGGGCGATTACCGGGGAGCTGTTTTTT.

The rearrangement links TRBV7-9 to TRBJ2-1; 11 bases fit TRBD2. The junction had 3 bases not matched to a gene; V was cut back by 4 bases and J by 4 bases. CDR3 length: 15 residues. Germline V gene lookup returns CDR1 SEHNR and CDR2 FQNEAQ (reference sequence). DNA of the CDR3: TGTGCCAGCAGCTGGGGACTAGCGGTTTACAATGAGCAGTTCTTC. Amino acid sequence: CASSWGLAVYNEQFF. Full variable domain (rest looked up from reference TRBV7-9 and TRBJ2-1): DTGVSQNPRHKITKRGQNVTFRCDPISEHNRLYWYRQTLGQGPEFLTYFQNEAQLEKSRLLSDRFSAERPKGSFSTLEIQRTEQGDSAMYLCASSWGLAVYNEQFFGPGTRLTVL.

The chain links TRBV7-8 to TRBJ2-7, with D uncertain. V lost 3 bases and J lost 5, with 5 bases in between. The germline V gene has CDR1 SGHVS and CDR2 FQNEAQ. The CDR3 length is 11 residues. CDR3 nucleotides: TGTGCCAGCAGCTTCAGTGACGAGCAGTACTTC. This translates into CASSFSDEQYF.

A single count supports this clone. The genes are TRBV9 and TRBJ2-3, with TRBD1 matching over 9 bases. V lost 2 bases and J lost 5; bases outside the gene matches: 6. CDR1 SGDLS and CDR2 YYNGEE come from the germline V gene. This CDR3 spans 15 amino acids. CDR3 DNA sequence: TGTGCCAGCAGCGTGGACAGGGGCTATAGAGATACGCAGTATTTT. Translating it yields CASSVDRGYRDTQYF.

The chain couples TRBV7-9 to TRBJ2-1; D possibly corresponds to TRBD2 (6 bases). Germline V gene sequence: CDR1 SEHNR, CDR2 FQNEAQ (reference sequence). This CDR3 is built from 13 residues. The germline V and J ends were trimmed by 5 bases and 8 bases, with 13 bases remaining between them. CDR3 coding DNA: TGTGCCAGCAGCATACAACAGCGGGATGAGCAGTTCTTC. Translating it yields CASSIQQRDEQFF.

CDR3 nucleotides: TGCGCCAGCAGCTTGGTCCTAGCGGGGAACACCGGGGAGCTGTTTTTT. Its protein is CASSLVLAGNTGELFF. This sequence joins TRBV5-1 and TRBJ2-2, with 8 bases aligning to TRBD2. The CDR3 has 16 amino acids. Germline values: CDR1 SGHRS, CDR2 YFSETQ. V lost 0 bases, J lost 1 base, and 2 bases stayed unmatched.